The sequence of this TCR beta chain was determined in a study of T cells in Graves' hyperthyroidism and ophthalmopathy. Study background: Staff took peripheral blood when the initial diagnosis was made, before any treatment began.

In making diagnoses, clinical symptoms, serum thyroxine and TRAb, thyroid ultrasound and orbital computed tomography were all used. The PBMCs studied were ones that came from 9 to 10 ml fresh peripheral blood. This clonotype was detected many times. RNA transcripts served as the template for amplifying TCR beta CDR3 regions. A first-round RT-PCR of the TCR CDR3 used the HTBI primer set. TCRdb independently ran MiXCR on the multiplex PCR reads; one entry per CDR3 protein. This sample carries 550,000 to 600,000 distinct CDR3 sequences, 12% to 15% of them seen once, and the ten largest clones take roughly 7.1%. The J segment lost 2 bases and the V segment lost 0 bases, leaving 6 bases of the junction unmatched. The CDR3 extends over 16 amino acids. Germline V gene data show CDR1 as GTSNPN and CDR2 as SVGIG (reference sequence).

The chain links TRBV30 to TRBJ2-7; 11 nucleotides align to TRBD2. This clonotype was sampled from a woman younger than 35 with Graves' ophthalmopathy. What was sequenced was blood. Here the CDR3 reads CAWSVRRLAGTYEQYF. The CDR3 bases are TGTGCCTGGAGTGTAAGGAGACTAGCGGGAACCTACGAGCAGTACTTC.